This is a list of T cell receptor beta chains from one sample in a study of identical twins. Each CDR3 protein gets one entry after TCRdb re-called the 5' RACE reads with MiXCR. The sample holds fewer than 800,000 distinct CDR3 sequences, under 8.5% seen once. This sample also belongs to another study, concerning yellow fever vaccine responses in identical twins.

Sample: PBMCs. All receptors derive from a woman between 18 and 30 years old in good health. CDR3s include the opening cysteine and the closing phenylalanine or tryptophan. A D gene is named only where the DNA matches it firmly. The listing skips clone size in some rows; elsewhere it reads once, few, many or a size class.

clone_size: -; j_call: TRBJ1-6; d_call: -; v_call: TRBV21-1; cdr3_nt: TGTGCCAGCATTGGGCCCGAGGGCAGGGTAGGGTCACCCCTCCACTTT; cdr3_aa: CASIGPEGRVGSPLHF
clone_size: -; j_call: TRBJ1-4; d_call: -; v_call: TRBV4-1; cdr3_nt: TGCGCCAGCAGCCAAGTTGAAGGGACTGGACTGTTTTTT; cdr3_aa: CASSQVEGTGLFF
clone_size: once; j_call: TRBJ2-5; d_call: -; v_call: TRBV28; cdr3_nt: TGTGCCAGCAGTCATCCCCGGGGCCAAGAGACCCAGTACTTC; cdr3_aa: CASSHPRGQETQYF
clone_size: -; j_call: TRBJ2-2; d_call: -; v_call: TRBV4-1; cdr3_nt: TGCGCCAGCAGCCTTTCCGGAATCGCTGGCGGGGAGCTGTTTTTT; cdr3_aa: CASSLSGIAGGELFF
clone_size: few; j_call: TRBJ2-3; d_call: -; v_call: TRBV9; cdr3_nt: TGTGCCAGCAGCGTAGATTTGGAGGGGGGCACAGATACGCAGTATTTT; cdr3_aa: CASSVDLEGGTDTQYF
clone_size: many; j_call: TRBJ1-1; d_call: -; v_call: TRBV2; cdr3_nt: TGTGCCAGCAGTTATCGCACAGGGTCCCAAGGGACTGAAGCTTTCTTT; cdr3_aa: CASSYRTGSQGTEAFF
clone_size: -; j_call: TRBJ2-3; d_call: TRBD2; v_call: TRBV11-1; cdr3_nt: TGTGCCAGCAGCACCACCTCGGGGGTAGCGGGGATTCTTGATACGCAGTATTTT; cdr3_aa: CASSTTSGVAGILDTQYF
clone_size: few; j_call: TRBJ2-5; d_call: -; v_call: TRBV24-1; cdr3_nt: TGTGCCACCAGAGTCCGAGTACAAGAGACCCAGTACTTC; cdr3_aa: CATRVRVQETQYF
clone_size: few; j_call: TRBJ2-2; d_call: -; v_call: TRBV10-2; cdr3_nt: TGCGCCAGCAGTGAGTCCGGCAGGGGTGGTACCGGGGAGCTGTTTTTT; cdr3_aa: CASSESGRGGTGELFF
clone_size: few; j_call: TRBJ2-7; d_call: TRBD2; v_call: TRBV7-3; cdr3_nt: TGTGCCAGCAGCTTACCCACTAGCGGGGGATTTGTCGAGCAGTACTTC; cdr3_aa: CASSLPTSGGFVEQYF
clone_size: few; j_call: TRBJ1-3; d_call: -; v_call: TRBV4-1; cdr3_nt: TGCGCCAGCAGCTTCACGCAGGACTTGGCGGGAAACACCATATATTTT; cdr3_aa: CASSFTQDLAGNTIYF
clone_size: -; j_call: TRBJ1-2; d_call: TRBD1; v_call: TRBV20-1; cdr3_nt: TGCAGTGCTAGCACGGACAGGGGCTATGGCTACACCTTC; cdr3_aa: CSASTDRGYGYTF
clone_size: many; j_call: TRBJ2-1; d_call: -; v_call: TRBV2; cdr3_nt: TGTGCCAGCAGTGTACTCCCTGGGCCGAGCTCCTACAATGAGCAGTTCTTC; cdr3_aa: CASSVLPGPSSYNEQFF
clone_size: -; j_call: TRBJ2-3; d_call: TRBD1; v_call: TRBV29-1; cdr3_nt: TGCAGCGTTGACGCTGACAGGGGTAAGACAGATACGCAGTATTTT; cdr3_aa: CSVDADRGKTDTQYF
clone_size: few; j_call: TRBJ2-7; d_call: -; v_call: TRBV7-9; cdr3_nt: TGTGCCAGCAGCCCGGCGAAAAACTACGAGCAGTACTTC; cdr3_aa: CASSPAKNYEQYF
clone_size: few; j_call: TRBJ1-5; d_call: -; v_call: TRBV2; cdr3_nt: TGTGCCAGCAGAATCGTGGTCAATCAGCCCCAGCATTTT; cdr3_aa: CASRIVVNQPQHF
clone_size: many; j_call: TRBJ2-1; d_call: TRBD1; v_call: TRBV13; cdr3_nt: TGTGCCAGCAGCTACCGGGACAGGGGTATAAGGGAGCAGTTCTTC; cdr3_aa: CASSYRDRGIREQFF
clone_size: many; j_call: TRBJ2-7; d_call: -; v_call: TRBV7-9; cdr3_nt: TGTGCCAGCAGCTCTCCCCACGAGCAGTACTTC; cdr3_aa: CASSSPHEQYF
clone_size: -; j_call: TRBJ2-1; d_call: -; v_call: TRBV4-2; cdr3_nt: TGTGCCAGCAGCCAAGATGTCCCAGAGCGAACGGAAACCTACAATGAGCAGTTCTTC; cdr3_aa: CASSQDVPERTETYNEQFF
clone_size: many; j_call: TRBJ2-1; d_call: TRBD2; v_call: TRBV12-3/TRBV12-4; cdr3_nt: TGTGCCAGCAGTTTTGGACTAGCGGGATCCTACAATGAGCAGTTCTTC; cdr3_aa: CASSFGLAGSYNEQFF
clone_size: few; j_call: TRBJ2-7; d_call: TRBD2; v_call: TRBV7-6; cdr3_nt: TGTGCCAGCAGCTTATGGGAGGGAACCTACGAGCAGTACTTC; cdr3_aa: CASSLWEGTYEQYF
clone_size: -; j_call: TRBJ2-2; d_call: -; v_call: TRBV27; cdr3_nt: TGTGCCAGCAGTTTAAGGAGACCTAACACCGGGGAGCTGTTTTTT; cdr3_aa: CASSLRRPNTGELFF
clone_size: many; j_call: TRBJ1-2; d_call: -; v_call: TRBV7-2; cdr3_nt: TGTGCCAGCAGCCCCCGGACGGGGTACACCTTC; cdr3_aa: CASSPRTGYTF
clone_size: many; j_call: TRBJ2-3; d_call: -; v_call: TRBV14; cdr3_nt: TGTGCCAGCAGCCAAATGGGCGGGTCCCGCACAGATACGCAGTATTTT; cdr3_aa: CASSQMGGSRTDTQYF
clone_size: -; j_call: TRBJ2-1; d_call: TRBD1; v_call: TRBV27; cdr3_nt: TGTGCCAGCAGTTCCCTCACGACAGGGGTCCCTGAGCAGTTCTTC; cdr3_aa: CASSSLTTGVPEQFF
clone_size: many; j_call: TRBJ1-1; d_call: -; v_call: TRBV29-1; cdr3_nt: TGCAGCGTTGAAGGGCTTGAACAAAAAGAAGCTTTCTTT; cdr3_aa: CSVEGLEQKEAFF